These 15 T cell receptor beta chains originate from one sample sequenced in a study of blood T cells in healthy people across ages. A J-beta primer mix and a sample-barcoded 5' primer were used in a second PCR of roughly 6 to 11 cycles. A single record per CDR3 protein comes from TCRdb applying MiXCR to the 5' RACE reads. This table has roughly 1,500,000 distinct CDR3 sequences, approximately 38% appearing once. Material: blood. The receptors were sampled from a woman younger than 35 in good health.

This clonotype was observed a handful of times. The chain recombines TRBV9 with TRBJ2-3; the D gene is possibly TRBD2 (5 bases). V lost 0 bases and J 5 bases, leaving 13 bases between the germline ends. Germline assignment: CDR1 SGDLS and CDR2 YYNGEE. This CDR3 has 15 residues. The CDR3 sequence is CASSVAPTREDTQYF. The CDR3 bases are TGTGCCAGCAGCGTAGCCCCCACGAGGGAAGATACGCAGTATTTT. The variable domain in full, with the rest retrieved from reference TRBV9 and TRBJ2-3, is DSGVTQTPKHLITATGQRVTLRCSPRSGDLSVYWYQQSLDQGLQFLIQYYNGEERAKGNILERFSAQQFPDLHSELNLSSLELGDSALYFCASSVAPTREDTQYFGPGTRLTVL.

V gene TRBV3-1 combines with J gene TRBJ2-2; 7 positions match TRBD2. Germline V gives CDR1 LGHDT, CDR2 YNNKEL (reference sequence). CDR3 length: 15 residues. The J segment lost 5 bases and the V segment lost 1 base, leaving 4 bases of the junction unmatched. The CDR3 region has the DNA TGTGCCAGCAGCCAAGGAGGTAGCGGGACCGGGGAGCTGTTTTTT. Its translation: CASSQGGSGTGELFF.

The genes are TRBV28 and TRBJ2-3, with D possibly matching TRBD2 (6 bases). Germline CDR1 reads MDHEN; CDR2 reads SYDVKM. This CDR3 region has 17 residues. V lost 7 bases, J lost 5 bases, and 25 bases lay in between. The CDR3 is CASKSVERTTWGDTQYF. CDR3 sequence (DNA): TGTGCCAGCAAGAGTGTGGAAAGGACTACTTGGGGAGATACGCAGTATTTT.

The table lists this clonotype with a count of one. The genes are TRBV2 and TRBJ2-3; 7 bases align to TRBD2. With 4 bases clipped from V and 2 bases from J, the junction kept 12 bases outside the gene matches. The CDR3 contains 17 residues. Germline V gene sequence: CDR1 SNHLY, CDR2 FYNNEI. The CDR3 is CASSGEGLAEHTDTQYF. The CDR3 coding sequence is TGTGCCAGCAGTGGGGAAGGGCTAGCGGAACACACAGATACGCAGTATTTT. Combining the CDR3 with reference TRBV2 and TRBJ2-3 gives the whole variable domain EPEVTQTPSHQVTQMGQEVILRCVPISNHLYFYWYRQILGQKVEFLVSFYNNEISEKSEIFDDQFSVERPDGSNFTLKIRSTKLEDSAMYFCASSGEGLAEHTDTQYFGPGTRLTVL.

V gene TRBV18 combines with J gene TRBJ2-5; D not resolved. Germline CDR1 KGHSH, CDR2 LQKENI. The V gene lost 8 bases and the J gene lost 1 base, with 17 bases spanning the gap. The CDR3 consists of 15 residues. CDR3 amino acids: CASASRPIAQETQYF. The DNA of the CDR3 is TGTGCCAGCGCATCTAGGCCGATAGCCCAAGAGACCCAGTACTTC.

This clonotype showed up just a few times. This CDR3 reads CASSYARTSFWEQYF. CDR3 sequence (DNA): TGTGCCAGCAGTTACGCGAGGACTTCGTTCTGGGAGCAGTACTTC. The rearrangement joins TRBV6-5 to TRBJ2-5; D might be TRBD2 (5 bases). The V end lost 2 bases, the J end lost 11 bases, and 21 bases lay between the germline ends. CDR1 is MNHEY and CDR2 is SVGAGI in the germline V gene. CDR3 length: 15 amino acids.

This rearrangement joins TRBV21-1 to TRBJ1-2; the table calls TRBD1, which could not be checked here. TRBV21-1 is a recognized pseudogene. This CDR3 has 16 residues. This CDR3 reads CASSPNRGNREYGYTF. The CDR3 DNA sequence: TGTGCCAGCAGCCCGAATCGGGGGAACAGGGAATATGGCTACACCTTC.

This clonotype was recorded a few times. The rearrangement uses TRBV20-1 and TRBJ2-6, with D uncertain. The CDR3 consists of 14 residues. Germline values: CDR1 DFQATT, CDR2 SNEGSKA (reference sequence). With 6 bases removed from V and 1 base from J, the gap between germline ends came to 10 bases. CDR3 in amino acids: CSASLVSGANVLTF. For the CDR3, the DNA is TGCAGTGCCTCCCTTGTTTCTGGGGCCAACGTCCTGACTTTC.

About this clonotype: Given the absence of the conserved phenylalanine or tryptophan at the CDR3 end, a read error is likely. CDR3: CASSLGQATTNEKLFI. The CDR3, as DNA: TGCGCCAGCAGCTTGGGACAGGCAACAACTAATGAAAAACTGTTTATT. The rearrangement uses TRBV5-1 and TRBJ1-4, with a tentative D call TRBD1 (6 bases). V lost 0 bases and J lost 0, with 9 bases in between. The CDR3 contains 16 residues. Germline loops: CDR1 SGHRS, CDR2 YFSETQ.

V is TRBV12-3 or TRBV12-4 and J is TRBJ2-1, with D perhaps TRBD2 (6 bases). The CDR3 spans 15 residues. Trimming cost V 6 bases and J 0 bases, with 12 bases left between them. The CDR3 DNA is TGTGCCAGCAGGATAGCGGATCTCTCCTACAATGAGCAGTTCTTC. Protein sequence: CASRIADLSYNEQFF.

This clonotype has more than one count but fewer than ten. Here the CDR3 reads CASSQWGGNEKLFF. The DNA of the CDR3 is TGTGCCAGCAGCCAATGGGGTGGGAATGAAAAACTGTTTTTT. This chain uses TRBV3-1 with TRBJ1-4; no firm D call. The CDR3 loop spans 14 amino acids. Germline CDR1 LGHDT, CDR2 YNNKEL (reference sequence). V was pared by 2 bases and J by 5 bases, with 9 bases between.

This chain joins TRBV20-1 and TRBJ2-3, with 12 bases lining up with TRBD2. After removal of 0 bases from V and 3 bases from J, the junction contained 10 bases not matched to a gene. Germline CDR1 is DFQATT and CDR2 is SNEGSKA (reference sequence). CDR3 length equals 18 residues. The CDR3 coding sequence is TGCAGTGCTAGAGATCCACAGACTAGCGGGGGCCCTACAGATACGCAGTATTTT. Its translation: CSARDPQTSGGPTDTQYF.

The rearrangement uses TRBV9 and TRBJ2-1; D remains unclear. Germline V gene lookup returns CDR1 SGDLS and CDR2 YYNGEE. The CDR3 length is 11 residues. V was shortened by 4 bases and J by 7 bases, with 6 bases between the two germline ends. The CDR3 DNA sequence: TGTGCCAGCAGCATGGAGAATGAGCAGTTCTTC. It specifies CASSMENEQFF.

This chain links TRBV6-6 with TRBJ2-5, with no clear D. CDR3 length equals 11 residues. Germline V gives CDR1 MNHNY, CDR2 SVGAGI (reference sequence). V dropped 8 bases and J dropped 2 bases, with 6 bases sitting between them. The CDR3, as DNA: TGTGCCAGCCTAAAACAAGAGACCCAGTACTTC. Translation: CASLKQETQYF.

The table lists this clonotype with a few counts. This chain links TRBV24-1 with TRBJ2-5, with D tentatively TRBD1 (6 bases). The ends were cut back, 9 bases at V and 11 bases at J, with 36 bases in the middle. The germline V gene has CDR1 KGHDR and CDR2 SFDVKD. The CDR3 is 18 residues long. The CDR3 sequence is CATGAPLPAGAGGNEQYF. The CDR3 bases are TGTGCCACCGGTGCCCCTTTACCCGCAGGGGCGGGCGGCAATGAGCAGTACTTC.